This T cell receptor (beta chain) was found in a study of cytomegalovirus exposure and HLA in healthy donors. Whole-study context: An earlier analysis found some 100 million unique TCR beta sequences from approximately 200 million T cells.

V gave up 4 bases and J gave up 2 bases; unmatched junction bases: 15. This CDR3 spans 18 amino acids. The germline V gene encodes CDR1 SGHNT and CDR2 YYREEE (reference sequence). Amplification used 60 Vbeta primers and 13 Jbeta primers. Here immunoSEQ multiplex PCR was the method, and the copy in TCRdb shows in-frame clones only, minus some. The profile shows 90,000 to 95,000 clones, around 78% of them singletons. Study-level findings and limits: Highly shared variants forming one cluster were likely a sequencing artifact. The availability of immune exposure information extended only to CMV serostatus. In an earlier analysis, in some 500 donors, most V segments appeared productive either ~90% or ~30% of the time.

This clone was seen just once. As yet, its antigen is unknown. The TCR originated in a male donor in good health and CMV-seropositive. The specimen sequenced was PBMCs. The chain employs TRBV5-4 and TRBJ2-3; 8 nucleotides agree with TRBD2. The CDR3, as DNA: TGTGCCAGCAGCACCCCGCACGGGGGGGTCCACAACACAGATACGCAGTATTTT. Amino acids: CASSTPHGGVHNTDTQYF. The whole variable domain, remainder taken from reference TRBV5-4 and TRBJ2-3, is ETGVTQSPTHLIKTRGQQVTLRCSSQSGHNTVSWYQQALGQGPQFIFQYYREEENGRGNFPPRFSGLQFPNYSSELNVNALELDDSALYLCASSTPHGGVHNTDTQYFGPGTRLTVL.